These 23 T cell receptor beta chains were all obtained from the same sample, sequenced in a study of shared clonotypes between healthy human individuals. TCRdb's copy holds only in-frame clones and misses some; the assay was immunoSEQ multiplex PCR. This sample has fewer than 850,000 clones, with approximately 79% found just once. Sequences were obtained from memory CD4+ T cells sorted from blood. Subset reported: CD45RA-negative fraction. The receptors stem from a woman between 25 and 40 years old in good health.

V and J are TRBV5-1 and TRBJ2-2; TRBD1 agrees at 7 bases. The length of the CDR3 is 15 residues. Germline V gives CDR1 SGHRS, CDR2 YFSETQ. V shed 5 bases and J 5 bases; nucleotides not matched to a gene: 9. The CDR3 loop is CASRLGQDGTGELFF. The CDR3 DNA reads TGCGCCAGCAGATTAGGACAGGACGGAACCGGGGAGCTGTTTTTT.

V gene TRBV19 combines with J gene TRBJ1-4; 9 positions agree with TRBD1. The length of the CDR3 is 16 residues. V shed 9 bases, J shed 4 bases, and the junction held 12 bases outside the gene matches. Germline V gene data show CDR1 as LNHDA and CDR2 as SQIVND (reference sequence). CDR3 amino acids: CASQMGQGDGNEKLFF. Written as DNA, the CDR3 is TGTGCCAGCCAGATGGGACAGGGTGACGGTAATGAAAAACTGTTTTTT.

About this clone itself: The same CDR3 arises from other DNA sequences in this sample as well. This chain uses TRBV5-1 with TRBJ2-2, with TRBD2 matching 7 bases. V dropped 7 bases and J dropped 5; count of bases not matched to a gene: 2. The CDR3 is 12 residues long. Germline CDR1 and CDR2: SGHRS and YFSETQ. CDR3 nucleotides: TGCGCCAGCGGCGGGGGTACCGGGGAGCTGTTTTTT. Its protein product is CASGGGTGELFF.

V is TRBV2 and J is TRBJ1-3; D unclear. The CDR3 length is 16 residues. Trimming pared 4 bases from V and 1 base from J, leaving 14 bases between. Germline CDR1 is SNHLY and CDR2 is FYNNEI. CDR3 nucleotides: TGTGCCAGCAGTGCTGCGTCTAGGGTTTCTGGAAACACCATATATTTT. Translated: CASSAASRVSGNTIYF.

J is TRBJ2-3 and V is TRBV7-8; no clear D gene. Germline CDR1 SGHVS, CDR2 FQNEAQ. V was clipped by 2 bases and J by 2 bases, with 8 bases between them. The CDR3 has 14 residues. In nucleotides, the CDR3 is TGTGCCAGCAGCTTAAGTAGTACCACAGATACGCAGTATTTT. Translated, it gives CASSLSSTTDTQYF.

This clone has a single count. This rearrangement joins TRBV28 to TRBJ2-7; D is unresolved. V was cut by 2 bases and J by 11 bases, with 25 bases left in between. CDR3 length: 16 amino acids. Germline-derived CDR1 and CDR2 are MDHEN and SYDVKM. The CDR3 protein is CASSLSLAVPSSMEYF. Written as DNA, the CDR3 is TGTGCCAGCAGTTTAAGCCTTGCAGTCCCCTCTTCGATGGAGTACTTC.

This clone was seen repeatedly, ten times or more. In DNA form, the CDR3 reads TGTGCCTGGGCATTCGGTGGCAGCCAAGAGACCCAGTACTTC. Amino acids: CAWAFGGSQETQYF. The chain combines TRBV30 with TRBJ2-5; no firm D call. CDR1 GTSNPN and CDR2 SVGIG come from the germline V gene (reference sequence). This CDR3 spans 14 amino acids. V was cut by 5 bases and J by 1 base, with 14 bases left in between.

This chain uses TRBV5-4 with TRBJ2-5, with 8 bases identical to TRBD2. The V gene end was trimmed by 3 bases and the J gene end by 3 bases; junction bases not matched to a gene: 7. In germline, CDR1 is SGHNT, CDR2 YYREEE (reference sequence). The CDR3 consists of 15 residues. The CDR3 nucleotides are TGTGCCAGCAGCTCCCCCGGGACTAGAAAAGAGACCCAGTACTTC. Translated: CASSSPGTRKETQYF.

V usage is TRBV7-9 and J usage is TRBJ2-1; possibly TRBD2 for D (5 bases). The CDR3 extends over 14 amino acids. V lost 3 bases to trimming and J lost 5 bases, with 11 bases between them. CDR1 is SEHNR and CDR2 is FQNEAQ in the germline V gene (reference sequence). In DNA form, the CDR3 reads TGTGCCAGCAGCTTTCAGACTACCAACAATGAGCAGTTCTTC. It translates to CASSFQTTNNEQFF.

V usage is TRBV14 and J usage is TRBJ2-5, with D possibly TRBD2 on 6 matching bases. The V gene's germline CDR1 is SGHDN and CDR2 FVKESK. Deletions cut 4 bases from V and 2 bases from J, with 14 bases between. The CDR3 is 15 amino acids. The CDR3 region is CASSPLLAKQETQYF. CDR3 coding DNA: TGTGCCAGCAGCCCCCTGCTAGCGAAACAAGAGACCCAGTACTTC.

V and J are TRBV10-1 and TRBJ2-7; D not resolved. The CDR3 contains 13 residues. The ends were cut back, 6 bases at V and 5 bases at J, with 14 bases in the middle. Germline CDR1 WNHNN, CDR2 SYGVQD (reference sequence). The CDR3 loop reads CASSGPNSNEQYF. The CDR3 DNA reads TGCGCCAGCAGCGGACCAAATAGTAACGAGCAGTACTTC.

This clone was detected only once. In DNA form, the CDR3 reads TGTGCCAGCAGCCCGGGGACAGGGGGGCACATGGCTTTCTTT. Its protein product is CASSPGTGGHMAFF. This chain links TRBV11-3 with TRBJ1-1; 11 nucleotides line up with TRBD1. The length of the CDR3 is 14 residues. Per the germline V gene, CDR1 is SGHNT and CDR2 is YENEEA. Trimming at V came to 5 bases and at J to 11 bases, leaving 10 bases not matched to a gene.

The genes are TRBV7-6 and TRBJ2-3, with D unresolved. The germline gives CDR1 SGHVS, CDR2 FNYEAQ. Between the trimmed V and J ends, which lost 4 bases and 4 bases, there was a span of 15 bases. This CDR3 has 15 residues. The DNA of the CDR3 is TGTGCCAGCAGCTCCTACCTCGCCGGGCCAGATACGCAGTATTTT. It codes for CASSSYLAGPDTQYF.

The chain has TRBV7-8 and TRBJ1-2, with D tentatively TRBD1 (6 bases). The germline gives CDR1 SGHVS, CDR2 FQNEAQ. CDR3 length: 14 residues. Trimming took 1 base from V and 8 from J, leaving 14 bases between them. The CDR3 sequence is CASSLEPGAGGYTF. CDR3 nucleotide sequence: TGTGCCAGCAGCTTAGAACCGGGGGCGGGAGGCTACACCTTC. The complete variable domain, with remaining parts taken from reference TRBV7-8 and TRBJ1-2, reads GAGVSQSPRYKVAKRGQDVALRCDPISGHVSLFWYQQALGQGPEFLTYFQNEAQLDKSGLPSDRFFAERPEGSVSTLKIQRTQQEDSAVYLCASSLEPGAGGYTFGSGTRLTVV.

J is TRBJ2-5 and V is TRBV7-2; 9 bases are a match to TRBD1. The CDR3 spans 15 residues. V gave up 4 bases and J gave up 3 bases; unmatched junction bases: 6. Germline CDR1 reads SGHTA; CDR2 reads FQGNSA. The CDR3 nucleotides are TGTGCCAGCAGCTCTCCGGGACAGGGAAAAGAGACCCAGTACTTC. This sequence encodes CASSSPGQGKETQYF. The entire variable domain, with the rest obtained from reference TRBV7-2 and TRBJ2-5, is as follows: GAGVSQSPSNKVTEKGKDVELRCDPISGHTALYWYRQSLGQGLEFLIYFQGNSAPDKSGLPSDRFSAERTGGSVSTLTIQRTQQEDSAVYLCASSSPGQGKETQYFGPGTRLLVL.

The chain has TRBV28 and TRBJ1-1, with a weak D call TRBD1 (6 bases). CDR3 length equals 12 residues. Germline CDR1 is MDHEN and CDR2 is SYDVKM. V was shortened by 7 bases and J by 9 bases, with 15 bases between the two germline ends. DNA for the CDR3: TGTGCCAGCACTAGGCAGGGGTATAAAGCTTTCTTT. It yields the protein CASTRQGYKAFF. Drawing the rest from reference TRBV28 and TRBJ1-1, the complete variable domain is DVKVTQSSRYLVKRTGEKVFLECVQDMDHENMFWYRQDPGLGLRLIYFSYDVKMKEKGDIPEGYSVSREKKERFSLILESASTNQTSMYLCASTRQGYKAFFGQGTRLTVV.

This rearrangement joins TRBV19 to TRBJ1-4; the D is unclear. CDR3 length: 13 residues. V lost 4 bases, J lost 7 bases, and 10 bases lay in between. Germline CDR1 is LNHDA and CDR2 is SQIVND (reference sequence). CDR3 sequence: CASSTMVGEKLFF. The CDR3 region has the DNA TGTGCCAGTAGTACCATGGTGGGTGAAAAACTGTTTTTT.

This clone was counted a few times. As DNA, the CDR3 is TGTGCCAGCAGTGTTGGTGGCGGACCGTACAATGAGCAGTTCTTC. It translates to CASSVGGGPYNEQFF. The J gene is TRBJ2-1, the V gene TRBV6-1; D gene unclear. CDR3 size: 15 residues. Trimming stripped 4 bases from V and 4 bases from J, with 14 bases between. Germline V gene sequence: CDR1 MNHNS, CDR2 SASEGT.

This clone came up many times. The chain uses TRBV9 and TRBJ2-1, with D perhaps matching TRBD1 (6 bases). Looked up from germline, CDR1 is SGDLS and CDR2 is YYNGEE. This CDR3 comprises 15 residues. The ends were cut back, 4 bases at V and 4 bases at J, with 15 bases in the middle. CDR3 sequence reads: CASSQLGTLYNEQFF. The CDR3 DNA sequence: TGTGCCAGCAGCCAACTAGGGACATTATACAATGAGCAGTTCTTC. Variable domain in full (rest from reference TRBV9 and TRBJ2-1): DSGVTQTPKHLITATGQRVTLRCSPRSGDLSVYWYQQSLDQGLQFLIQYYNGEERAKGNILERFSAQQFPDLHSELNLSSLELGDSALYFCASSQLGTLYNEQFFGPGTRLTVL.

For the CDR3, the DNA is TGCGCCAGCAGCTTGGTTCCAGGGGCCAATGAAAAACTGTTTTTT. It encodes CASSLVPGANEKLFF. V is TRBV5-1 and J is TRBJ1-4, with a weak D call TRBD1 (6 bases). Looked up from germline, CDR1 is SGHRS and CDR2 is YFSETQ. The CDR3 sequence is 15 residues long. V was shortened by 0 bases and J by 5 bases, with 11 bases between the two germline ends.

The chain employs TRBV28 and TRBJ2-1; D unresolved. V gave up 2 bases and J gave up 7 bases, with 15 bases separating them. The germline CDR1 and CDR2 sequences are MDHEN and SYDVKM. This CDR3 spans 15 amino acids. This CDR3 is CASSLARDPRNEQFF. For the CDR3, the DNA is TGTGCCAGCAGTTTAGCCCGTGACCCTCGGAATGAGCAGTTCTTC. Supplemented by reference TRBV28 and TRBJ2-1, the full variable domain reads DVKVTQSSRYLVKRTGEKVFLECVQDMDHENMFWYRQDPGLGLRLIYFSYDVKMKEKGDIPEGYSVSREKKERFSLILESASTNQTSMYLCASSLARDPRNEQFFGPGTRLTVL.

Comment on this clone: This CDR3 is also generated by other DNA sequences in the sample. The chain uses TRBV7-8 and TRBJ2-7; TRBD1 is a possible D gene (5 bases). The CDR3 runs 14 residues. V lost 1 base to trimming and J lost 4 bases, with 11 bases between them. Germline CDR1 SGHVS, CDR2 FQNEAQ. The CDR3 bases are TGTGCCAGCAGCTTAGTACTGGGGCCGTACGAGCAGTACTTC. It encodes CASSLVLGPYEQYF.

The CDR3 DNA reads TGTGCCAGCAGCCCTTGGGGTCGGACAGGGGCCCAGGGCTACACCTTC. This gives the protein CASSPWGRTGAQGYTF. The chain recombines TRBV21-1 with TRBJ1-2; TRBD1, the table's D call, was not compared with the DNA. TRBV21-1 counts as a pseudogene. CDR3 length equals 16 residues.